This T cell receptor (beta chain) was obtained from a study of patients and donors after allogeneic stem cell transplantation. Ten or more counts support this clonotype. One entry per CDR3 protein, called by TCRdb with MiXCR from the RT-PCR reads. The sample records approximately 410,000 distinct CDR3 sequences, 16% being singletons. Looked up from germline, CDR1 is SGHVS and CDR2 is FQNEAQ. Deletions cut 3 bases from V and 1 base from J, with 13 bases between. This CDR3 region has 15 residues. The chain joins TRBV7-8 to TRBJ2-7; possibly TRBD2 for D (5 bases). The sample consisted of blood, either unsorted or a sorted T cell fraction (not recorded which). The receptor was isolated from a human donor who was either an allogeneic HSCT recipient or a stem cell or donor lymphocyte infusion donor (not recorded which). It is not recorded whose cells these are; they may come from a transplant donor. CDR3 in DNA: TGTGCCAGCAGCTTTTATGAGGGAGCATCCTACGAGCAGTACTTC. It is translated as CASSFYEGASYEQYF.